These 23 T cell receptor beta chains were all obtained from the same sample, sequenced in a study of breast tumors, draining lymph nodes, adjacent tissues. The lymph nodes were axillary draining lymph nodes from breast cancer patients. TCRdb itself ran the multiplex PCR reads through MiXCR, one entry per CDR3 protein. The sample has around 300,000 distinct CDR3 sequences; 30% to 35% are singletons. Source material: axillary lymph node tissue. The receptors derive from a female donor with breast cancer. Some clones in this sample may be carry-over from other donors' samples.

This clonotype was counted ten times or more. The V call is TRBV7-3, the J call TRBJ2-5; D gene ambiguous. The CDR3 length is 13 residues. Germline V gene lookup returns CDR1 SGHTA and CDR2 FQGTGA. V lost 2 bases, J lost 5 bases, and 9 bases lay in between. This chain's CDR3 is CASSLGRIETQYF. DNA for the CDR3: TGTGCCAGCAGCTTAGGACGGATCGAGACCCAGTACTTC.

As regards this clonotype: One end of the junction is discordant with germline, which a read error may explain. The chain is built from TRBV19 and TRBJ1-4; D is possibly TRBD1 (6 bases). Germline assignment: CDR1 LNHDA and CDR2 SQIVND (reference sequence). The CDR3 is made up of 15 amino acids. The chain's CDR3 is CAGSDVTGTNEELFF. The CDR3 nucleotides are TGTGCCGGTAGTGACGTTACAGGGACCAATGAAGAACTGTTTTTT.

This clonotype was detected many times. J is TRBJ2-1 and V is TRBV19, with 13 bases fitting TRBD2. Trimming removed 1 base from V and 7 bases from J; junction bases left unmatched: 4. The CDR3 is 16 residues long. Per germline, CDR1 LNHDA and CDR2 SQIVND (reference sequence). CDR3 sequence (DNA): TGTGCCAGTAGTATAGCAACTAGCGGGAGGGCAAATGAGCAGTTCTTC. Its translation: CASSIATSGRANEQFF.

In the case of this clonotype: This may be a read error: a much more frequent sequence differs by one nucleotide. V usage is TRBV11-2 and J usage is TRBJ2-7; TRBD2 aligns across 13 bases. The germline gives CDR1 SGHAT, CDR2 FQNNGV. The CDR3 contains 15 residues. CDR3 in amino acids: CASSSRTSGSGELYF. CDR3 bases: TGTGCCAGCAGCTCCAGGACTAGCGGGAGTGGCGAGCTGTACTTC.

This clonotype occurred many times. V is TRBV5-1 and J is TRBJ2-5; D is possibly TRBD2 (5 bases). This CDR3 is built from 13 residues. Germline CDR1 SGHRS, CDR2 YFSETQ. Trimming cost V 6 bases and J 5 bases, with 14 bases left between them. The CDR3 bases are TGCGCCAGCAATCCAGCGACGGGGGAGACCCAGTACTTC. Its protein product is CASNPATGETQYF.

This clonotype was detected ten times or more. The junction and the germline gene differ at one end; a read error may be behind it. CDR3 sequence: CASSLDPSTQIIF. In nucleotides, the CDR3 is TGTGCCAGCAGCTTAGACCCTAGCACCCAAATCATCTTC. The chain employs TRBV7-2 and TRBJ2-1; D may be TRBD2 (5 bases). The CDR3 sequence is 13 residues long. CDR1 and CDR2 from the germline V gene are SGHTA and FQGNSA.

This clonotype was recorded a few times. A much more abundant neighbour one base away suggests this may be a read error. This rearrangement joins TRBV20-1 to TRBJ2-1; TRBD2 aligns across 10 bases. In germline, CDR1 is DFQATT, CDR2 SNEGSKA (reference sequence). The CDR3 contains 15 residues. V lost 2 bases and J lost 6; bases outside the gene matches: 7. The CDR3 bases are TGCAGTGCTAGACCGGGACTAGCGAATTCCAATGAGCAGTTCTTC. It translates to CSARPGLANSNEQFF.

To note about this clonotype: This may be a read error: a much more frequent sequence differs by one nucleotide. The chain joins TRBV10-3 to TRBJ2-3; 8 nucleotides match TRBD2. The V gene end was trimmed by 6 bases and the J gene end by 4 bases; junction bases not matched to a gene: 12. The CDR3 contains 16 residues. Germline assignment: CDR1 ENHRY and CDR2 SYGVKD. The CDR3 region has the DNA TGTGCCATCAGCTTCCTAGGCGGGAGGAGAGCAGATACGCAGTATTTT. Protein product: CAISFLGGRRADTQYF.

In this sample, this clonotype turned up many times. This chain connects TRBV12-3 or TRBV12-4 to TRBJ2-5, with a possible D match to TRBD2 (6 bases). The CDR3 has 13 residues. V shed 3 bases and J shed 4 bases, with 9 bases lying between them. CDR3 amino acids: CASSFRRGETQYF. DNA of the CDR3: TGTGCCAGCAGTTTTCGGAGGGGAGAGACCCAGTACTTC.

The V gene is TRBV14, the J gene TRBJ2-3, with a possible D match to TRBD1 (6 bases). Germline V gene sequence: CDR1 SGHDN, CDR2 FVKESK. The CDR3 spans 13 residues. V lost 8 bases and J 4 bases, leaving 13 bases between the germline ends. CDR3 region: CASGNRGSDTQYF. The CDR3 nucleotides read TGTGCCAGCGGAAATAGGGGGTCAGATACGCAGTATTTT.

Ten or more counts support this clonotype. This chain connects TRBV2 to TRBJ2-6; 7 bases are a match to TRBD1. CDR1 and CDR2 (germline): SNHLY, FYNNEI. The length of the CDR3 is 13 residues. Trimming removed 8 bases from V and 9 bases from J; junction bases left unmatched: 7. The CDR3 nucleotides read TGTGCCAGCCATGACAGGGTCAACAACGTCCTGACTTTC. Residues: CASHDRVNNVLTF. The variable domain in full, with the rest retrieved from reference TRBV2 and TRBJ2-6, is EPEVTQTPSHQVTQMGQEVILRCVPISNHLYFYWYRQILGQKVEFLVSFYNNEISEKSEIFDDQFSVERPDGSNFTLKIRSTKLEDSAMYFCASHDRVNNVLTFGAGSRLTVL.

V gene TRBV6-4 combines with J gene TRBJ1-6; D call uncertain. This CDR3 has 13 amino acids. Trimming removed 7 bases at V and 14 bases at J, with 18 bases between. Germline V gene lookup returns CDR1 MRHNA and CDR2 SNTAGT. The CDR3 loop is CASTTAVAAALHF. Written as DNA, the CDR3 is TGTGCCAGCACGACGGCCGTAGCAGCAGCCCTCCACTTT.

In its sample, this clonotype was seen many times. One end of the junction fails to match germline, which may point to a read error. The genes are TRBV9 and TRBJ2-1, with 9 positions matching TRBD2. The CDR3 runs to 13 residues. Germline V CDR1 and CDR2: SGDLS, YYNGEE. CDR3 sequence reads: CASNVAGAHEQFF. Here the CDR3 DNA reads TGTGCCAGCAACGTAGCGGGAGCCCATGAGCAGTTCTTC.

This clonotype was recorded at least ten times. This chain uses TRBV2 with TRBJ2-2; D might be TRBD2 (6 bases). CDR1 is SNHLY and CDR2 is FYNNEI in the germline V gene. V was trimmed by 6 bases and J by 2 bases, leaving 13 bases between them. The CDR3 length is 15 residues. In nucleotides, the CDR3 is TGTGCCAGCAGGACAAAGGGGACTAACACCGGGGAGCTGTTTTTT. Protein product: CASRTKGTNTGELFF.

Comments on this clonotype: This may be a read error, as it is one base from a much larger clone. This chain uses TRBV12-3 or TRBV12-4 with TRBJ2-3, with a possible D match to TRBD1 (6 bases). The ends were cut back, 3 bases at V and 3 bases at J, with 13 bases in the middle. CDR3 length: 15 residues. The CDR3 protein is CASSFFVGATDTQYF. The CDR3 DNA reads TGTGCCAGCAGTTTTTTTGTGGGGGCAACAGATACGCAGTATTTT.

This clonotype came up a few times. The V call is TRBV27, the J call TRBJ2-6, with D unresolved. V lost 3 bases to trimming and J lost 2 bases, with 8 bases between them. This CDR3 spans 15 amino acids. Germline V gene lookup returns CDR1 MNHEY and CDR2 SMNVEV (reference sequence). In DNA form, the CDR3 reads TGTGCCAGCAGTTTCGTGGGGACTGGGGCCAACGTCCTGACTTTC. Translated, it gives CASSFVGTGANVLTF.

The chain couples TRBV5-4 to TRBJ1-5, with a possible D match to TRBD1 (6 bases). CDR3 size: 16 residues. Trimming stripped 6 bases from V and 3 bases from J, with 19 bases between. Germline V CDR1 and CDR2: SGHNT, YYREEE (reference sequence). CDR3 nucleotides: TGTGCCAGCACCTCCCTGGGGGCGGGTCTCAATCAGCCCCAGCATTTT. As protein: CASTSLGAGLNQPQHF.

Remarks on this clonotype: Possible read error: a much larger clone is one base away. This chain links TRBV20-1 with TRBJ2-1, with 8 bases matching TRBD2. V lost 5 bases, J lost 8 bases, and 14 bases stayed unmatched. The CDR3 is 15 amino acids. CDR1 is DFQATT and CDR2 is SNEGSKA in the germline V gene (reference sequence). Here the CDR3 DNA reads TGCAGTGCTGAAGCGGGAGTCAGTACAGCGGATGAGCAGTTCTTC. It yields the protein CSAEAGVSTADEQFF.

In this sample, this clonotype turned up many times. This chain uses TRBV4-2 with TRBJ2-1; 10 bases agree with TRBD2. Germline V CDR1 and CDR2: LGHNA, YNFKEQ. The CDR3 covers 16 residues. Unmatched junction bases numbered 10, after V lost 4 bases and J lost 7 bases. The CDR3 spells CASSPSGTSALNEQFF. The DNA for the CDR3 is TGTGCCAGCAGCCCCTCCGGGACTAGCGCGTTGAATGAGCAGTTCTTC.

At least ten counts were recorded for this clonotype. The chain carries TRBV24-1 and TRBJ1-2; 8 bases fit TRBD1. The CDR3 covers 14 residues. V trimming: 6 bases; J trimming: 6 bases; junction bases outside the gene matches: 8. Germline loops: CDR1 KGHDR, CDR2 SFDVKD. The CDR3 sequence: CATSPTGTGDGYTF. The CDR3 bases are TGTGCCACCAGTCCGACCGGGACAGGAGATGGCTACACCTTC.

This clonotype was seen ten or more times. The chain recombines TRBV2 with TRBJ2-3; 10 bases align to TRBD2. The CDR3 has 14 residues. Per germline, CDR1 SNHLY and CDR2 FYNNEI. The V and J ends lost 10 bases and 3 bases, in that order; junction bases with no gene match: 7. CDR3 in amino acids: CAKSSGSRTDTQYF. CDR3 DNA sequence: TGTGCCAAATCTAGCGGGAGTCGGACAGATACGCAGTATTTT.

This clonotype was detected only a few times. A much larger clone differs from this one at a single base, so this may be a read error. This chain connects TRBV5-5 to TRBJ1-5, with a tentative D call TRBD1 (5 bases). Deletions cut 4 bases from V and 7 bases from J, with 12 bases between. CDR3 length equals 13 residues. Germline lookup yields CDR1 SGHKS and CDR2 YYEKEE (reference sequence). The CDR3 sequence is CASSQAGAQPQHF. Here the CDR3 DNA reads TGTGCCAGCAGCCAGGCCGGGGCCCAGCCCCAGCATTTT.

As concerns this clonotype: Given a much more abundant clone one base away, this may be a read error. The chain recombines TRBV12-3 or TRBV12-4 with TRBJ2-1; no reliable D call. The CDR3 loop spans 13 amino acids. This CDR3 reads CASRKTPVVERFF. For the CDR3, the DNA is TGTGCCAGCAGAAAGACACCGGTGGTTGAGCGGTTCTTC.